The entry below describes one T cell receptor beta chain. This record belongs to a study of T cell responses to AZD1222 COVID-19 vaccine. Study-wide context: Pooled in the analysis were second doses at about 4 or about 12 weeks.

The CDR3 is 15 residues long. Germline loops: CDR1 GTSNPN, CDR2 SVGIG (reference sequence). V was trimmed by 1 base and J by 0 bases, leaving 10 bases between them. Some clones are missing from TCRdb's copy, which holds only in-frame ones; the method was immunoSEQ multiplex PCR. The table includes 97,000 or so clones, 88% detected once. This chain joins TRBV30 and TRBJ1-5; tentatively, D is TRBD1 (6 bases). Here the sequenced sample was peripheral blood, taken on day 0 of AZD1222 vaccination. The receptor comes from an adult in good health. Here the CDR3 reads CAWSAGDISNQPQHF. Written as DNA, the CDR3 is TGTGCCTGGAGTGCAGGGGACATTAGCAATCAGCCCCAGCATTTT.